This TCR beta chain was captured by sequencing in a study of neurological immune-mediated disorders. The CDR3 is 13 residues long. CDR1 and CDR2 from the germline V gene are MDHEN and SYDVKM. The ends were cut back, 5 bases at V and 9 bases at J, with 16 bases in the middle. It was by 5'RACE with 10-nucleotide random UMIs that the cDNA was made. TCRdb passed the 5' RACE reads through MiXCR, listing each CDR3 protein once. The data show 55,000 or so distinct CDR3 sequences, roughly 4.3% seen once. Broader study findings: Phylogenetic grouping assigned the repertoires of 18 of 34 multiple sclerosis patients to a single related-CDR3 cluster, which may represent a signature. There was no clinical or MRI feature that showed an association with the multiple sclerosis repertoire cluster. CDR3 amino acid sequences found in expanded clones were never shared across subjects, suggesting private repertoires in all groups.

Comment on this clonotype: The antigen is unknown. A much larger clone differs by one base, so this may be a read error.

The specimen was PBMCs. The TCR comes from a man aged 50-59 years with multiple sclerosis. This chain connects TRBV28 to TRBJ2-5; tentative D call: TRBD1 (6 bases). The CDR3 region is CASSPRGGRAQYF. The CDR3 DNA reads as TGTGCCAGCAGTCCCAGAGGGGGTAGGGCCCAGTACTTC.